Listed below are T cell receptor beta chains from one sample, sequenced in a study of CD8+ T cells in alopecia areata. TCRdb keeps only in-frame clones here, not all; method: immunoSEQ multiplex PCR. The repertoire holds 150,000 or so clones, with roughly 50% as singletons. The sequenced sample was CD4+ T cells sorted from blood. The origin of the receptors is a human donor with alopecia areata. Each CDR3 is given with its conserved first and last residue. The order of the fields is clone size, V gene, D gene, J gene, CDR3 protein, CDR3 DNA. D genes are given only for firm matches. Not all rows give a size; the values are once, few, many and, for expanded clones, a class.

-,TRBV19,-,TRBJ1-2,CASSIFQTANYGYTF,TGTGCCAGTAGTATCTTCCAGACTGCTAACTATGGCTACACCTTC
-,TRBV15,-,TRBJ2-5,CATSRDFQETQYF,TGTGCCACCAGCCGGGACTTCCAAGAGACCCAGTACTTC
once,TRBV28,TRBD1,TRBJ2-7,CASSQRTGKDEQYF,TGTGCCAGCAGTCAAAGGACAGGGAAGGACGAGCAGTACTTC
-,TRBV5-6,TRBD1,TRBJ1-6,CASSWDRDSPLHF,TGTGCCAGCAGCTGGGACAGGGATTCACCCCTCCACTTT
-,TRBV4-1,TRBD1,TRBJ1-1,CASSAPTGRNTEAFF,TGCGCCAGCAGCGCCCCGACAGGGAGGAACACTGAAGCTTTCTTT
once,TRBV7-3,-,TRBJ2-7,CASSLDPGDSYEQYF,TGTGCCAGCAGCTTAGACCCAGGAGACTCCTACGAGCAGTACTTC
once,TRBV6-5,TRBD1,TRBJ2-7,CASRKGQGTYEQYF,TGTGCCAGCAGGAAGGGACAGGGCACCTACGAGCAGTACTTC
-,TRBV29-1,-,TRBJ2-7,CSAAGPAAGETF,TGCAGCGCGGCAGGGCCCGCAGCAGGGGAGACTTTC
-,TRBV28,-,TRBJ1-2,CASSGGLSNYGYTF,TGTGCCAGCAGCGGGGGCCTCTCTAACTATGGCTACACCTTC
once,TRBV7-8,-,TRBJ2-1,CASSLTAVTSYNEQFF,TGTGCCAGCAGCTTAACCGCGGTGACCTCCTACAATGAGCAGTTCTTC
-,TRBV7-8,TRBD2,TRBJ2-1,CASSLGFRPIASGKLWNEQFF,TGTGCCAGCAGCTTAGGCTTTCGGCCTATCGCTAGCGGCAAACTTTGGAATGAGCAGTTCTTC
-,TRBV2,-,TRBJ1-1,CASSVTAPGAFF,TGTGCCAGCAGTGTGACAGCACCGGGAGCTTTCTTT